Listed here are 21 T cell receptor beta chains from one sample, sequenced in a study of circulating tumor DNA in untreated peripheral T-cell lymphoma. Data came from immunoSEQ multiplex PCR; TCRdb stores just in-frame clones and leaves some out. The sample gives 5,000 to 6,500 clones, roughly 70% of which show up once; roughly 48% is in the top ten. The specimen was tumor tissue. These receptors all stem from a human donor with peripheral T-cell lymphoma.

The rearrangement uses TRBV18 and TRBJ2-3; TRBD1 matches 7 bases. From germline, CDR1 is KGHSH and CDR2 LQKENI. This CDR3 contains 15 residues. J gave up 3 bases and V 6 bases, and 9 bases lay outside the gene matches. The CDR3: CASSLTGSRTDTQYF. CDR3 nucleotides: TGTGCCAGCTCCCTGACAGGGTCCAGGACAGATACGCAGTATTTT.

The chain couples TRBV19 to TRBJ1-1, with D maybe TRBD1 (6 bases). This CDR3 is 13 amino acids long. Trimming stripped 3 bases from V and 8 bases from J, with 13 bases between. Per germline, CDR1 LNHDA and CDR2 SQIVND (reference sequence). In nucleotides, the CDR3 is TGTGCCAGTAGTATTCCAGGGGAGTCCGAAGCTTTCTTT. It is translated as CASSIPGESEAFF.

The genes are TRBV9 and TRBJ2-1, with 8 bases fitting TRBD1. This CDR3 region has 15 residues. J lost 6 bases, V lost 0 bases, and 5 bases had no gene match. Germline V CDR1 and CDR2: SGDLS, YYNGEE. The CDR3 DNA reads as TGTGCCAGCAGCGTAGGGACAGGGAAATTCAATGAGCAGTTCTTC. Amino acids: CASSVGTGKFNEQFF.

The chain carries TRBV5-1 and TRBJ2-5; D is ambiguous. The CDR3 contains 16 residues. V was pared by 0 bases and J by 1 base, with 13 bases between. Germline CDR1 reads SGHRS; CDR2 reads YFSETQ. The CDR3 DNA reads as TGCGCCAGCAGCTTGGCCTTGGGCGGCCTCCAAGAGACCCAGTACTTC. Translating gives CASSLALGGLQETQYF.

This clone was detected once. The chain has TRBV12-2 and TRBJ2-7; TRBD2, the D gene given by the table, was not confirmed from the DNA. TRBV12-2 is flagged as a pseudogene. The CDR3 totals 17 residues. The CDR3 region has the DNA TGTGCGGAACGTCCAGGGGGTTTAGCGGGGTACTCCTACGAGCAGTACTTC. Protein product: CAERPGGLAGYSYEQYF.

The table lists this clone with a few counts. The chain employs TRBV28 and TRBJ1-4; D is ambiguous. Deletions cut 2 bases from V and 7 bases from J, with 14 bases between. From germline, CDR1 is MDHEN and CDR2 SYDVKM. The CDR3 runs 15 residues. CDR3 residues: CASSLEAGFGEKLFF. CDR3 coding DNA: TGTGCCAGCAGTTTAGAGGCAGGTTTTGGTGAAAAACTGTTTTTT.

The chain links TRBV30 to TRBJ1-2; perhaps TRBD1 as D (5 bases). The CDR3 spans 14 residues. V was shortened by 4 bases and J by 9 bases, with 21 bases between the two germline ends. From germline, CDR1 is GTSNPN and CDR2 SVGIG (reference sequence). As DNA, the CDR3 is TGTGCCTGGATCGGGTCCGGGGCAGAGTATCGCTACACCTTC. Its protein product is CAWIGSGAEYRYTF.

This sequence joins TRBV22-1 and TRBJ1-4. TRBV22-1 is described as a pseudogene. The CDR3 spans 15 residues. The CDR3 protein is CASSPTASTNEKLFF. The CDR3 DNA is TGTGCCAGCAGCCCGACCGCCAGTACAAATGAAAAACTGTTTTTT.

The chain recombines TRBV6-8 with TRBJ2-7, with TRBD1 matching 7 bases. Germline CDR1 reads MNHGY; CDR2 reads SAAAGT. V shed 6 bases, J shed 3 bases, and the junction held 5 bases outside the gene matches. CDR3 length: 13 residues. CDR3 region: CASSPRTGYEQYF. For the CDR3, the DNA is TGTGCCAGCAGCCCCCGGACAGGCTACGAGCAGTACTTC.

This chain connects TRBV11-3 to TRBJ2-7, with 9 bases lining up with TRBD2. Trimming removed 5 bases from V and 6 bases from J; junction bases left unmatched: 8. The CDR3 runs 14 residues. Germline V gives CDR1 SGHNT, CDR2 YENEEA. The CDR3 spells CASSPGLASLEQYF. The CDR3 DNA reads TGTGCCAGCAGCCCGGGACTAGCATCTCTCGAGCAGTACTTC.

The chain is built from TRBV19 and TRBJ2-3; D not resolved. Between the trimmed V and J ends, which lost 3 bases and 6 bases, there was a span of 10 bases. Germline V gene data show CDR1 as LNHDA and CDR2 as SQIVND (reference sequence). This CDR3 has 13 amino acids. For the CDR3, the DNA is TGTGCCAGTAGTATCGGTAGATACGATACGCAGTATTTT. Translating it yields CASSIGRYDTQYF.

The chain joins TRBV25-1 to TRBJ2-4; 11 bases line up with TRBD2. Germline V lookup: CDR1 MGHDK, CDR2 SYGVNS. The CDR3 has 15 amino acids. Trimming removed 3 bases from V and 6 bases from J; junction bases left unmatched: 4. The CDR3, as DNA: TGTGCCAGCAGTGATCACGGGACTAGCGGAAACATTCAGTACTTC. Encoded protein: CASSDHGTSGNIQYF.

The CDR3 here is CASSYSAYEQFF. As DNA, the CDR3 is TGTGCCAGCAGTTACTCTGCCTACGAGCAGTTCTTC. The V gene is TRBV6-8, the J gene TRBJ2-1; D is uncertain. This CDR3 spans 12 amino acids. The germline gives CDR1 MNHGY, CDR2 SAAAGT. V dropped 0 bases and J dropped 10 bases, with 7 bases sitting between them.

V and J are TRBV11-3 and TRBJ1-2; 7 bases align to TRBD1. Germline V gives CDR1 SGHNT, CDR2 YENEEA. The CDR3 is made up of 14 amino acids. The junction had 8 bases not matched to a gene; V was cut back by 5 bases and J by 5 bases. The CDR3 here is CASSHSGTEYGYTF. Here the CDR3 DNA reads TGTGCCAGCAGCCATAGCGGGACAGAATATGGCTACACCTTC.

This clone came up a few times. This CDR3 is CASQGQGLGNEKLFF. DNA of the CDR3: TGTGCCAGCCAGGGACAGGGTCTGGGTAATGAAAAACTGTTTTTT. This sequence joins TRBV6-8 and TRBJ1-4, with 9 bases aligning to TRBD1. Germline-derived CDR1 and CDR2 are MNHGY and SAAAGT. The ends lost 8 bases at V and 4 bases at J; junction bases unmatched: 8. This CDR3 has 15 residues.

The V gene is TRBV23-1, the J gene TRBJ1-2, with no clear D. TRBV23-1 is an ORF; its function is uncertain. Trimming shortened V by 2 bases and J by 6 bases, and 13 bases separated the two germline ends. This CDR3 has 14 amino acids. The CDR3 loop is CASSQGSDVDGYTF. CDR3 DNA sequence: TGCGCCAGCAGTCAAGGCTCCGACGTTGATGGCTACACCTTC.

This rearrangement joins TRBV28 to TRBJ1-2; D perhaps matches TRBD1 (6 bases). The CDR3 extends over 15 amino acids. V lost 6 bases and J 7 bases, leaving 21 bases between the germline ends. Looked up from germline, CDR1 is MDHEN and CDR2 is SYDVKM. In DNA form, the CDR3 reads TGTGCCAGCAGGGACCGGGCGGGACAAGGAAGTGGCTACACCTTC. Amino acid sequence: CASRDRAGQGSGYTF.

This chain joins TRBV15 and TRBJ2-2; D is ambiguous. Trimming cost V 8 bases and J 7 bases, with 23 bases left between them. The length of the CDR3 is 16 residues. Germline loops: CDR1 LNHNV, CDR2 YYDKDF (reference sequence). The CDR3 DNA sequence: TGTGCCACCTCTACAGTGCCGACCATACAATACGGGGAGCTGTTTTTT. It translates to CATSTVPTIQYGELFF. Using reference TRBV15 and TRBJ2-2 for the parts outside the CDR3, the full variable domain is DAMVIQNPRYQVTQFGKPVTLSCSQTLNHNVMYWYQQKSSQAPKLLFHYYDKDFNNEADTPDNFQSRRPNTSFCFLDIRSPGLGDTAMYLCATSTVPTIQYGELFFGEGSRLTVL.

This chain links TRBV30 with TRBJ2-3; TRBD2 might be the D (5 bases). Germline assignment: CDR1 GTSNPN and CDR2 SVGIG (reference sequence). V was trimmed by 4 bases and J by 2 bases, leaving 10 bases between them. The CDR3 is made up of 13 amino acids. CDR3 DNA sequence: TGTGCCTGGAACAAGGGAGCCACAGATACGCAGTATTTT. Translating it yields CAWNKGATDTQYF.

This clone was detected only a few times. The J gene is TRBJ2-1, the V gene TRBV11-3; no firm D call. V shed 6 bases and J shed 7 bases, with 16 bases lying between them. Per the germline V gene, CDR1 is SGHNT and CDR2 is YENEEA. The CDR3 is made up of 14 amino acids. The CDR3 loop is CASSFSHHPNEQFF. The CDR3 DNA follows: TGTGCCAGCAGTTTTAGCCACCACCCAAATGAGCAGTTCTTC.

The chain links TRBV18 to TRBJ2-5; TRBD2 matches 7 bases. V gave up 6 bases and J gave up 2 bases; unmatched junction bases: 9. CDR1 is KGHSH and CDR2 is LQKENI in the germline V gene. The CDR3 totals 15 residues. CDR3 sequence reads: CASSPFAGEQETQYF. The CDR3 region has the DNA TGTGCCAGCTCCCCCTTTGCGGGAGAACAAGAGACCCAGTACTTC.